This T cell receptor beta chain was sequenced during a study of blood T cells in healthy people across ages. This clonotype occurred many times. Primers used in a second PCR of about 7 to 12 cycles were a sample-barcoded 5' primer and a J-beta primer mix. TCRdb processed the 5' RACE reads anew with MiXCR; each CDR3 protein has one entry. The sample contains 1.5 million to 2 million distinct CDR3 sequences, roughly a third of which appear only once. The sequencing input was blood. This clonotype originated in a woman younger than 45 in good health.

Written as DNA, the CDR3 is TGTGCCAGCAGTCCCGGGAAAGGCGGCTACACCTTC. Translated: CASSPGKGGYTF. The chain links TRBV6-6 to TRBJ1-2; the D is unclear. Germline CDR1 MNHNY, CDR2 SVGAGI (reference sequence). This CDR3 contains 12 residues. Trimming pared 5 bases from V and 8 bases from J, leaving 12 bases between.